These 13 T cell receptor beta chains share one sample of origin, sequenced in a study of cytomegalovirus exposure and HLA in healthy donors. The PCR used 60 Vbeta and 13 Jbeta primers. Using immunoSEQ multiplex PCR, the repertoire was profiled, and TCRdb retains in-frame clones only, with some absent. The profile shows about 98,000 clones, about 81% of them singletons. Source material: PBMCs. These TCRs come from a man aged 35-49 years in good health and CMV-seronegative.

The chain uses TRBV5-1 and TRBJ2-5, with 7 bases aligning to TRBD1. The CDR3 sequence is 15 residues long. Germline V gene sequence: CDR1 SGHRS, CDR2 YFSETQ. V gave up 4 bases and J gave up 4 bases; unmatched junction bases: 10. The CDR3 spells CASSLNTGVGETQYF. The CDR3 region has the DNA TGCGCCAGCAGCCTAAACACAGGGGTCGGAGAGACCCAGTACTTC.

The rearrangement joins TRBV7-9 to TRBJ2-5, with D tentatively TRBD1 (5 bases). Near its end, the DNA agrees better with TRBJ2-7, so the J call may be wrong. The CDR3 covers 15 residues. The germline V gene encodes CDR1 SEHNR and CDR2 FQNEAQ (reference sequence). This chain's CDR3 is CASSLSTVSSYEQYF. The CDR3, as DNA: TGTGCCAGCAGCTTATCGACAGTAAGCTCCTACGAGCAGTACTTC.

This clone occurred once. V usage is TRBV13 and J usage is TRBJ2-3; the D is unclear. Trimming took 4 bases from V and 3 from J, leaving 8 bases between them. CDR1 is PRHDT and CDR2 is FYEKMQ in the germline V gene (reference sequence). The CDR3 consists of 13 residues. The CDR3 DNA sequence: TGTGCCAGCAGCTATCCGGGTACAGATACGCAGTATTTT. Its protein product is CASSYPGTDTQYF.

In DNA form, the CDR3 reads TGCGCCAGCAGCCAGCGAGGGTACAATGAGCAGTTCTTC. Translation: CASSQRGYNEQFF. The genes are TRBV4-3 and TRBJ2-1; TRBD2 is a possible D gene (5 bases). Germline V gene lookup returns CDR1 LGHNA and CDR2 YSLEER. V dropped 3 bases and J dropped 4 bases, with 7 bases sitting between them. This CDR3 is 13 amino acids long.

The chain is built from TRBV15 and TRBJ1-1; maybe TRBD1 (5 bases). V dropped 3 bases and J dropped 0 bases, with 8 bases sitting between them. CDR1 is LNHNV and CDR2 is YYDKDF in the germline V gene (reference sequence). CDR3 length: 14 residues. The CDR3 loop is CATSRGLMNTEAFF. CDR3 bases: TGTGCCACCAGCAGGGGACTGATGAACACTGAAGCTTTCTTT.

Only one count was recorded for this clone. The V gene is TRBV6-5, the J gene TRBJ1-5, with TRBD1 identical over 7 bases. The CDR3 loop spans 15 amino acids. Losses at the gene ends were 6 bases for V and 0 bases for J; bases not matched to a gene: 5. Germline CDR1 and CDR2: MNHEY and SVGAGI. The CDR3 reads CASRPNRGSNQPQHF. Here the CDR3 DNA reads TGTGCCAGCAGGCCAAACAGGGGTAGCAATCAGCCCCAGCATTTT.

The sample holds a few counts of this clone. The chain couples TRBV5-1 to TRBJ2-1, with 14 positions matching TRBD2. This CDR3 is 18 amino acids long. The V and J ends lost 4 bases and 5 bases, in that order; junction bases with no gene match: 11. Germline V gene sequence: CDR1 SGHRS, CDR2 YFSETQ. CDR3 nucleotide sequence: TGCGCCAGCAGCCCCGTCCCGGGACTAGCGGGGGCCCACAATGAGCAGTTCTTC. Translation: CASSPVPGLAGAHNEQFF. Complete variable domain (other parts from reference TRBV5-1 and TRBJ2-1): KAGVTQTPRYLIKTRGQQVTLSCSPISGHRSVSWYQQTPGQGLQFLFEYFSETQRNKGNFPGRFSGRQFSNSRSEMNVSTLELGDSALYLCASSPVPGLAGAHNEQFFGPGTRLTVL.

In DNA form, the CDR3 reads TGTGCCAGCAGCCCCCAGGGCTCTGGAAACACCATATATTTT. Amino acid sequence: CASSPQGSGNTIYF. The chain is built from TRBV9 and TRBJ1-3, with D tentatively TRBD1 (5 bases). CDR1 and CDR2 (germline): SGDLS, YYNGEE. The germline V and J ends were trimmed by 4 bases and 0 bases, with 8 bases remaining between them. This CDR3 has 14 residues.

This chain links TRBV28 with TRBJ1-2; possible D gene TRBD1, 6 bases. In germline, CDR1 is MDHEN, CDR2 SYDVKM. Trimming took 3 bases from V and 4 from J, leaving 21 bases between them. The CDR3 contains 17 residues. CDR3 amino acids: CASSLILAQGNFYGYTF. CDR3 coding DNA: TGTGCCAGCAGTTTGATTTTAGCACAGGGTAATTTCTATGGCTACACCTTC.

The chain links TRBV29-1 to TRBJ2-3; TRBD2 aligns across 8 bases. The trim removed 1 base at V and 5 bases at J, leaving 5 bases unmatched. The CDR3 is made up of 14 amino acids. CDR1 and CDR2 (germline): SQVTM, ANQGSEA. The CDR3 bases are TGCAGCGTTGAAGGTGGCGGGGGGATAGATACGCAGTATTTT. Translation gives CSVEGGGGIDTQYF.

This clone was recorded once. The same CDR3 can be traced to other DNA sequences in this sample. The rearrangement uses TRBV5-1 and TRBJ1-1; tentative D call: TRBD1 (6 bases). V was pared by 0 bases and J by 7 bases, with 13 bases between. The CDR3 runs to 14 residues. Germline CDR1 reads SGHRS; CDR2 reads YFSETQ. CDR3 loop: CASSLGGGGDEAFF. CDR3 in DNA: TGCGCCAGCAGCTTGGGAGGAGGGGGGGATGAAGCTTTCTTT.

In this sample, this clone turned up a few times. This chain connects TRBV6-5 to TRBJ1-5; 9 bases fit TRBD1. From germline, CDR1 is MNHEY and CDR2 SVGAGI. The junction had 1 base not matched to a gene; V was cut back by 6 bases and J by 4 bases. The length of the CDR3 is 13 residues. The CDR3 DNA sequence: TGTGCCAGCAGAGGGACAGGGAATCAGCCCCAGCATTTT. Protein: CASRGTGNQPQHF.

The genes are TRBV28 and TRBJ2-1; 8 nucleotides agree with TRBD2. The V and J ends lost 3 bases and 3 bases, in that order; junction bases with no gene match: 4. The germline V gene encodes CDR1 MDHEN and CDR2 SYDVKM. CDR3 length equals 15 residues. The CDR3 region has the DNA TGTGCCAGCAGTTTTCGGAGCGGGGGCTACAATGAGCAGTTCTTC. It is translated as CASSFRSGGYNEQFF.